This note documents a single T cell receptor (beta chain) sequence. Some clones are missing from TCRdb's copy, which holds only in-frame ones; the method was immunoSEQ multiplex PCR. This sample has 150,000 to 200,000 clones, with about 92% found just once. The data were obtained in a study of blood T cell repertoires in COVID-19. Study-wide background: COVID-19 samples from acute and convalescent phases originated in the United States, Italy and Spain. The analysed material was cDNA or gDNA that came from T cells, B-cell-depleted T cells, or PBMCs.

Seattle's enrolled individuals joined amid active infection and were then monitored longitudinally. The CDR3 runs to 14 residues. CDR1 is SEHNR, CDR2 FQNEAQ, per germline (reference sequence). V dropped 5 bases and J dropped 2 bases, with 13 bases sitting between them. Sequenced: peripheral blood. The sequence was collected from a man between 25 and 39 years old with COVID-19, enrolled during active disease. The chain has TRBV7-9 and TRBJ2-7, with TRBD1 as a possible D gene (5 bases). The CDR3 nucleotides read TGTGCCAGCAGCCCCGGGTTGGGGCCCTACGAGCAGTACTTC. This gives the protein CASSPGLGPYEQYF.